This TCR beta chain emerged from a study of T cell repertoires in cytomegalovirus infection. Study context: Public TCR beta signatures indicated both CMV infection and matching HLA type. Study-wide results and caveats: Identification of carriers of CMV plus the relevant HLA was performed using cumulative public TCR beta family frequency. HLA-C-restricted CMV clonotypes gave the most frequent clonotype in two of eight donors.

This clonotype showed up just a few times. Its target is unknown. TCRdb analysed the reads with MiXCR anew, one entry per CDR3 protein. The table has approximately 1,000,000 distinct CDR3 sequences, roughly 30% seen once. Deletions cut 0 bases from V and 3 bases from J, with 9 bases between. CDR1 is MNHEY, CDR2 SVGEGT, per germline. This CDR3 spans 14 amino acids. V is TRBV6-2 or TRBV6-3 and J is TRBJ2-7; perhaps TRBD1 as D (5 bases). The sequencing used cultured CD8+ T cells from PBMCs, collected from culture after CMV antigen stimulation. The sequence came from a human donor in good health (CMV status not recorded). Some clones in this sample may be carry-over from other donors' samples. In DNA, the CDR3 is TGTGCCAGCAGTTACTCTAGCCAGGGCTACGAGCAGTACGTC. Translating gives CASSYSSQGYEQYV.